This passage covers 21 T cell receptor beta chains from one sample sequenced in a study of T cells after yellow fever vaccination. TCRdb reprocessed the 5' RACE reads with MiXCR, giving one entry per CDR3 protein. The sample carries 350,000 to 450,000 distinct CDR3 sequences, approximately 5.7% recorded once. Source: PBMCs, taken 5 days after the yellow fever booster vaccination. Receptors originate from a man younger than 45 who received the YFV17D yellow fever vaccine.

This clonotype has ten or more counts. The gene calls are TRBV14 and TRBJ2-1; 7 bases are shared with TRBD2. The length of the CDR3 is 15 residues. Unmatched junction bases numbered 9, after V lost 3 bases and J lost 7 bases. The germline V gene encodes CDR1 SGHDN and CDR2 FVKESK. The CDR3 sequence: CASSQRAGAGNEQFF. The CDR3 nucleotides read TGTGCCAGCAGCCAGCGGGCGGGAGCAGGAAATGAGCAGTTCTTC.

Comments on this clonotype: At one end, the junction sequence differs from germline, possibly due to a read error. The V call is TRBV5-1, the J call TRBJ2-7, with D possibly matching TRBD2 (7 bases). Germline values: CDR1 SGHRS, CDR2 YFSETQ. There are 17 residues in the CDR3. The CDR3 DNA reads TGCGCCAGCAGCTCCCGGGGGTCGGGGGGCCTGACCTACGAGCCGTACTTC. Protein product: CASSSRGSGGLTYEPYF.

This clonotype was seen more than once but under ten times. The rearrangement joins TRBV5-4 to TRBJ2-1, with 7 bases aligning to TRBD1. The CDR3 runs 16 residues. Germline CDR1 is SGHNT and CDR2 is YYREEE (reference sequence). Germline trimming cut 4 bases from V and 0 bases from J; bases unmatched to any gene: 7. The CDR3, as DNA: TGTGCCAGCAGCCTAGGTCAGGGGGACTCCTACAATGAGCAGTTCTTC. Translating it yields CASSLGQGDSYNEQFF.

In this sample, this clonotype turned up many times. The chain combines TRBV7-9 with TRBJ2-1; D is unresolved. The CDR3 is 12 residues long. Per germline, CDR1 SEHNR and CDR2 FQNEAQ (reference sequence). V shed 5 bases and J shed 10 bases, with 12 bases lying between them. CDR3 sequence (DNA): TGTGCCAGCAGCCTCTTCACCGAAGAGCAGTTCTTC. The encoded protein is CASSLFTEEQFF.

This clonotype was counted at least ten times. For the CDR3, the DNA is TGTGCCAGCAGCTTAACTGGAACAGGGGGTTATACCCAGTACTTC. Translating it yields CASSLTGTGGYTQYF. The gene calls are TRBV7-9 and TRBJ2-5; 8 bases fit TRBD1. V lost 2 bases, J lost 8 bases, and 10 bases stayed unmatched. The CDR3 extends over 15 amino acids. Germline V lookup: CDR1 SEHNR, CDR2 FQNEAQ (reference sequence).

This clonotype was seen only a few times. The chain has TRBV19 and TRBJ1-5; no definite D call. This CDR3 has 14 amino acids. Germline V gene data show CDR1 as LNHDA and CDR2 as SQIVND (reference sequence). V shed 4 bases and J shed 6 bases, with 13 bases lying between them. DNA of the CDR3: TGTGCCAGTAGTAGAGGTCGGGAGGGTCAGCCCCAGCATTTT. It codes for CASSRGREGQPQHF.

This clonotype was observed many times. CDR3 loop: CASSLWGEETQYF. CDR3 coding DNA: TGCGCCAGCAGCTTGTGGGGAGAAGAGACCCAGTACTTC. The genes are TRBV5-1 and TRBJ2-5; D may be TRBD2 (5 bases). Between the trimmed V and J ends, which lost 1 base and 3 bases, there was a span of 7 bases. The CDR3 contains 13 residues. The V gene's germline CDR1 is SGHRS and CDR2 YFSETQ.

This clonotype was recorded a few times. The J gene is TRBJ2-2, the V gene TRBV5-6, with 9 positions matching TRBD1. Germline lookup yields CDR1 SGHDT and CDR2 YYEEEE. The CDR3 sequence is 16 residues long. J gave up 6 bases and V 0 bases, and 6 bases lay outside the gene matches. DNA of the CDR3: TGTGCCAGCAGCTTGGCGGGACAGGGTTGGTCCGGGGAGCTGTTTTTT. Amino acids: CASSLAGQGWSGELFF.

This clonotype came up many times. This chain links TRBV15 with TRBJ1-1, with TRBD1 as a possible D gene (6 bases). In germline, CDR1 is LNHNV, CDR2 YYDKDF (reference sequence). The ends were cut back, 0 bases at V and 4 bases at J, with 12 bases in the middle. The CDR3 has 15 amino acids. CDR3 sequence: CATSRDPGGATEAFF. The CDR3 DNA reads as TGTGCCACCAGCAGAGACCCCGGGGGGGCCACTGAAGCTTTCTTT.

The CDR3 DNA follows: TGTGCCAGCAGTTTCTCCCTTGAAAACCGCGATGTGTCAGGCTACGAGCAGTACTTC. Protein product: CASSFSLENRDVSGYEQYF. This chain uses TRBV12-3 or TRBV12-4 with TRBJ2-7; D is unclear. The CDR3 runs 19 residues. V was shortened by 3 bases and J by 3 bases, with 27 bases between the two germline ends.

This clonotype was seen more than once but under ten times. The chain employs TRBV14 and TRBJ2-2; no firm D call. CDR3 length equals 15 residues. Germline lookup yields CDR1 SGHDN and CDR2 FVKESK. Trimming stripped 2 bases from V and 2 bases from J, with 9 bases between. The CDR3 bases are TGTGCCAGCAGCCAAATACAGAAAAACACCGGGGAGCTGTTTTTT. Translating it yields CASSQIQKNTGELFF. Complete variable domain (other parts from reference TRBV14 and TRBJ2-2): EAGVTQFPSHSVIEKGQTVTLRCDPISGHDNLYWYRRVMGKEIKFLLHFVKESKQDESGMPNNRFLAERTGGTYSTLKVQPAELEDSGVYFCASSQIQKNTGELFFGEGSRLTVL.

In this sample, this clonotype turned up a few times. The V and J genes are TRBV2 and TRBJ1-3; D call uncertain. Trimming pared 4 bases from V and 0 bases from J, leaving 10 bases between. The CDR3 spans 15 residues. CDR1 SNHLY and CDR2 FYNNEI come from the germline V gene. CDR3 sequence (DNA): TGTGCCAGCAGTGTGGACCACACCTCTGGAAACACCATATATTTT. Translated: CASSVDHTSGNTIYF.

The V call is TRBV20-1, the J call TRBJ2-5, with 15 bases lining up with TRBD2. The CDR3 is 16 amino acids. Losses at the gene ends were 6 bases for V and 0 bases for J; bases not matched to a gene: 5. Germline assignment: CDR1 DFQATT and CDR2 SNEGSKA (reference sequence). CDR3 nucleotides: TGCAGTGCCCCCGGGACTAGCGGGAGGTACCAAGAGACCCAGTACTTC. Protein sequence: CSAPGTSGRYQETQYF.

This clonotype showed up many times. The chain links TRBV27 to TRBJ2-7; no definite D call. CDR3 length: 16 residues. CDR1 is MNHEY and CDR2 is SMNVEV in the germline V gene (reference sequence). The V gene lost 0 bases and the J gene lost 0 bases, with 12 bases spanning the gap. The DNA of the CDR3 is TGTGCCAGCAGTTTATCGGACCGCGTGAGCTCCTACGAGCAGTACTTC. Its translation: CASSLSDRVSSYEQYF.

The V call is TRBV20-1, the J call TRBJ1-3; D gene unclear. Germline V gene sequence: CDR1 DFQATT, CDR2 SNEGSKA (reference sequence). CDR3 size: 14 residues. Trimming took 0 bases from V and 0 from J, leaving 6 bases between them. The CDR3 loop is CSARDRSSGNTIYF. As DNA, the CDR3 is TGCAGTGCTAGAGATCGTAGCTCTGGAAACACCATATATTTT.

The V gene is TRBV18, the J gene TRBJ2-7, with TRBD1 identical over 7 bases. Trimming at V came to 4 bases and at J to 0 bases, leaving 6 bases not matched to a gene. The length of the CDR3 is 15 residues. CDR1 is KGHSH and CDR2 is LQKENI in the germline V gene. CDR3 region: CASSLEQGSSYEQYF. The DNA of the CDR3 is TGTGCCAGCTCACTTGAACAGGGGAGCTCCTACGAGCAGTACTTC. The full variable domain, completed using reference TRBV18 and TRBJ2-7, is NAGVMQNPRHLVRRRGQEARLRCSPMKGHSHVYWYRQLPEEGLKFMVYLQKENIIDESGMPKERFSAEFPKEGPSILRIQQVVRGDSAAYFCASSLEQGSSYEQYFGPGTRLTVT.

This clonotype has a count of ten or more. The chain links TRBV7-6 to TRBJ1-5; D remains unclear. The germline V gene encodes CDR1 SGHVS and CDR2 FNYEAQ. V lost 5 bases and J 0 bases, leaving 5 bases between the germline ends. The CDR3 is made up of 13 amino acids. The CDR3 nucleotides are TGTGCCAGCAGCGGGAATAGCAATCAGCCCCAGCATTTT. Residues: CASSGNSNQPQHF.

In this sample, this clonotype turned up many times. V is TRBV10-3 and J is TRBJ2-1; a weak D match, TRBD1 (5 bases). Germline V CDR1 and CDR2: ENHRY, SYGVKD. Trimming removed 0 bases from V and 7 bases from J, with 10 bases in between. This CDR3 spans 14 amino acids. Written as DNA, the CDR3 is TGTGCCATCAGTGAGTCGGGCCAGGGAAATGAGCAGTTCTTC. It yields the protein CAISESGQGNEQFF.

This clonotype was recorded at least ten times. The chain carries TRBV29-1 and TRBJ2-2; D might be TRBD2 (5 bases). With 3 bases removed from V and 2 bases from J, the gap between germline ends came to 13 bases. This CDR3 is built from 15 residues. Germline assignment: CDR1 SQVTM and CDR2 ANQGSEA. This CDR3 reads CSVDVGRTNTGELFF. The CDR3 DNA reads as TGCAGCGTTGATGTAGGCAGGACTAACACCGGGGAGCTGTTTTTT.

Only a few counts were recorded for this clonotype. The rearrangement links TRBV12-3 or TRBV12-4 to TRBJ2-1; 9 bases are a match to TRBD2. V shed 3 bases and J 11 bases; nucleotides not matched to a gene: 11. The CDR3 sequence is 15 residues long. In nucleotides, the CDR3 is TGTGCCAGCAGTTTTCCCCCGACTAGCGGAGAAAAGCAGTTCTTC. This encodes CASSFPPTSGEKQFF.

The V call is TRBV29-1, the J call TRBJ2-2; no clear D. Per germline, CDR1 SQVTM and CDR2 ANQGSEA. The ends were cut back, 4 bases at V and 8 bases at J, with 11 bases in the middle. The length of the CDR3 is 12 residues. The CDR3 nucleotides are TGCAGCGTTGGGGGAAACGGAGGGGAGCTGTTTTTT. It codes for CSVGGNGGELFF.